The 30 T cell receptor beta chains below all came from one sample that was sequenced in a study of cytomegalovirus exposure and HLA in healthy donors. 13 Jbeta primers and 60 Vbeta primers were used for the PCR. TCRdb's table, derived via immunoSEQ multiplex PCR, lists solely in-frame clones and lacks some. The repertoire holds about 120,000 clones, with about 79% as singletons. The sample consisted of PBMCs. The receptors were sampled from a man aged 25-40 years in good health and CMV-seropositive.

The J gene is TRBJ2-1, the V gene TRBV5-4; perhaps TRBD2 as D (6 bases). The germline gives CDR1 SGHNT, CDR2 YYREEE (reference sequence). This CDR3 comprises 18 residues. V was trimmed by 0 bases and J by 7 bases, leaving 23 bases between them. The CDR3 region is CASSLAPYAGLSMNEQFF. Written as DNA, the CDR3 is TGTGCCAGCAGCTTGGCCCCCTATGCGGGATTAAGTATGAATGAGCAGTTCTTC.

J is TRBJ2-1 and V is TRBV9, with D possibly being TRBD1 (5 bases). Germline V gene data show CDR1 as SGDLS and CDR2 as YYNGEE. Trimming took 4 bases from V and 0 from J, leaving 11 bases between them. The CDR3 extends over 15 amino acids. The chain's CDR3 is CASSPEGVSYNEQFF. CDR3 in DNA: TGTGCCAGCAGCCCCGAAGGGGTCTCCTACAATGAGCAGTTCTTC.

The V and J genes are TRBV28 and TRBJ2-7; D not resolved. The ends were cut back, 3 bases at V and 3 bases at J, with 9 bases in the middle. This CDR3 region has 13 residues. CDR1 is MDHEN and CDR2 is SYDVKM in the germline V gene. CDR3 amino acids: CASSLAGYYEQYF. The CDR3, as DNA: TGTGCCAGCAGTTTGGCAGGCTACTACGAGCAGTACTTC. Looking up the rest from reference TRBV28 and TRBJ2-7 gives the full variable domain: DVKVTQSSRYLVKRTGEKVFLECVQDMDHENMFWYRQDPGLGLRLIYFSYDVKMKEKGDIPEGYSVSREKKERFSLILESASTNQTSMYLCASSLAGYYEQYFGPGTRLTVT.

The rearrangement uses TRBV2 and TRBJ2-1, with D perhaps matching TRBD1 (6 bases). The CDR3 is made up of 12 amino acids. Deletions cut 3 bases from V and 7 bases from J, with 7 bases between. In germline, CDR1 is SNHLY, CDR2 FYNNEI. CDR3 sequence reads: CASSEDSNEQFF. The CDR3 region has the DNA TGTGCCAGCAGTGAGGACAGTAATGAGCAGTTCTTC.

The J gene is TRBJ2-2, the V gene TRBV27, with TRBD2 matching 13 bases. The junction had 1 base not matched to a gene; V was cut back by 6 bases and J by 6 bases. The germline V gene has CDR1 MNHEY and CDR2 SMNVEV (reference sequence). This CDR3 has 14 amino acids. DNA for the CDR3: TGTGCCAGCAGACTAGCGGGGGGGCCCGGGGAGCTGTTTTTT. Amino acid sequence: CASRLAGGPGELFF.

The rearrangement joins TRBV6-1 to TRBJ1-5; D might be TRBD1 (5 bases). From germline, CDR1 is MNHNS and CDR2 SASEGT. V gave up 2 bases and J gave up 4 bases, with 12 bases separating them. CDR3 length: 15 residues. Here the CDR3 reads CASSEWAGVNQPQHF. The CDR3 DNA follows: TGTGCCAGCAGTGAATGGGCGGGGGTAAATCAGCCCCAGCATTTT.

The V and J genes are TRBV5-1 and TRBJ2-7; TRBD2 matches 9 bases. Germline V CDR1 and CDR2: SGHRS, YFSETQ. The CDR3 extends over 15 amino acids. Trimming cost V 0 bases and J 4 bases; bases outside gene matches: 5. CDR3: CASSLEIAGAYEQYF. The DNA of the CDR3 is TGCGCCAGCAGCTTGGAAATAGCGGGAGCTTACGAGCAGTACTTC.

V usage is TRBV5-4 and J usage is TRBJ2-3, with 12 bases identical to TRBD2. V lost 0 bases, J lost 6 bases, and 11 bases stayed unmatched. CDR1 is SGHNT, CDR2 YYREEE, per germline (reference sequence). The CDR3 totals 18 residues. In nucleotides, the CDR3 is TGTGCCAGCAGCTTGGCCTGGGCTAGCGGGGGGGAGGGGGATACGCAGTATTTT. Encoded protein: CASSLAWASGGEGDTQYF.

The V call is TRBV6-5, the J call TRBJ1-2, with 9 bases aligning to TRBD1. The V gene's germline CDR1 is MNHEY and CDR2 SVGAGI. The CDR3 covers 14 residues. V shed 2 bases, J shed 3 bases, and the junction held 1 base outside the gene matches. The CDR3 DNA sequence: TGTGCCAGCAGTTACAGACAGGGGGACTATGGCTACACCTTC. Encoded protein: CASSYRQGDYGYTF.

This chain joins TRBV7-2 and TRBJ1-2; no firm D call. The V gene lost 5 bases and the J gene lost 4 bases, with 11 bases spanning the gap. Germline loops: CDR1 SGHTA, CDR2 FQGNSA. The CDR3 sequence is 13 residues long. The CDR3 here is CASSRASAYGYTF. The CDR3 nucleotides read TGTGCCAGCAGCCGCGCATCCGCCTATGGCTACACCTTC. Full variable domain (remainder filled in from reference TRBV7-2 and TRBJ1-2): GAGVSQSPSNKVTEKGKDVELRCDPISGHTALYWYRQSLGQGLEFLIYFQGNSAPDKSGLPSDRFSAERTGGSVSTLTIQRTQQEDSAVYLCASSRASAYGYTFGSGTRLTVV.

This sequence joins TRBV19 and TRBJ2-1; maybe TRBD2 (6 bases). The germline V gene encodes CDR1 LNHDA and CDR2 SQIVND (reference sequence). This CDR3 comprises 12 residues. V lost 10 bases and J lost 4, with 11 bases in between. The CDR3 sequence is CATGLFYNEQFF. The DNA of the CDR3 is TGTGCCACTGGACTATTTTACAATGAGCAGTTCTTC.

The chain links TRBV4-3 to TRBJ2-2; 7 nucleotides agree with TRBD1. Germline CDR1 and CDR2: LGHNA and YSLEER. The CDR3 consists of 16 residues. V was pared by 0 bases and J by 4 bases, with 5 bases of the junction left unmatched. Written as DNA, the CDR3 is TGCGCCAGCAGCCAAGAAAGGGGGCGCGGCACCGGGGAGCTGTTTTTT. It is translated as CASSQERGRGTGELFF.

This chain joins TRBV29-1 and TRBJ2-7; 7 positions match TRBD2. V lost 8 bases and J lost 6; bases outside the gene matches: 19. This CDR3 has 15 amino acids. Germline CDR1 SQVTM, CDR2 ANQGSEA. In nucleotides, the CDR3 is TGCAGCTTTCAACGGTCTGGACTAGAACCCCTCGAGCAGTACTTC. This encodes CSFQRSGLEPLEQYF.

The chain joins TRBV30 to TRBJ2-1; D is ambiguous. Germline CDR1 GTSNPN, CDR2 SVGIG (reference sequence). This CDR3 is built from 12 residues. Between the trimmed V and J ends, which lost 3 bases and 4 bases, there was a span of 7 bases. CDR3 amino acids: CAWRGPYNEQFF. In DNA, the CDR3 is TGTGCCTGGAGGGGCCCTTACAATGAGCAGTTCTTC.

On this clone itself: Sequence at one end of the junction differs from germline and may be a read error. The gene calls are TRBV5-6 and TRBJ2-6; 12 nucleotides match TRBD2. The germline CDR1 and CDR2 sequences are SGHDT and YYEEEE. This CDR3 has 19 residues. The CDR3, as DNA: TGTGCCAGCAGAAGGGGGGCTAGCGGGAGGGCTTCTGGGGCCAACGGCCTGACTTTC. Protein product: CASRRGASGRASGANGLTF. The complete variable domain, with remaining parts taken from reference TRBV5-6 and TRBJ2-6, reads DAGVTQSPTHLIKTRGQQVTLRCSPKSGHDTVSWYQQALGQGPQFIFQYYEEEERQRGNFPDRFSGHQFPNYSSELNVNALLLGDSALYLCASRRGASGRASGANGLTFGAGSRLTVL.

This chain joins TRBV10-3 and TRBJ1-2; D not certain. The ends were cut back, 0 bases at V and 4 bases at J, with 12 bases in the middle. Germline V gives CDR1 ENHRY, CDR2 SYGVKD. CDR3 size: 15 residues. The CDR3 sequence: CAISESGRGIYGYTF. CDR3 coding DNA: TGTGCCATCAGTGAGTCGGGGAGAGGGATCTATGGCTACACCTTC.

A note on this clone: Other DNA sequences in the sample encode the same CDR3. This sequence joins TRBV4-3 and TRBJ2-7; unclear D gene. Germline V lookup: CDR1 LGHNA, CDR2 YSLEER. The V end was cut by 3 bases, the J end by 2 bases, with 8 bases between. CDR3 size: 13 residues. The chain's CDR3 is CASSQLPAYEQYF. In DNA form, the CDR3 reads TGCGCCAGCAGCCAGTTACCGGCCTACGAGCAGTACTTC.

The sample holds one count of this clone. The chain combines TRBV7-9 with TRBJ2-1; possibly TRBD2 for D (6 bases). Between the trimmed V and J ends, which lost 5 bases and 3 bases, there was a span of 14 bases. Germline V gene lookup returns CDR1 SEHNR and CDR2 FQNEAQ (reference sequence). This CDR3 comprises 15 residues. CDR3 DNA: TGTGCCAGCAGCGCGGCTGCGGGATACTACAATGAGCAGTTCTTC. Translating gives CASSAAAGYYNEQFF.

V and J are TRBV13 and TRBJ2-7; 16 bases line up with TRBD2. Germline CDR1 reads PRHDT; CDR2 reads FYEKMQ (reference sequence). The V segment lost 5 bases and the J segment 6 bases; nucleotides outside the gene matches: 4. This CDR3 region has 15 residues. CDR3 sequence (DNA): TGTGCCAGCAGCAAGGGACTAGCGGGAGGGAGCGAGCAGTACTTC. The encoded protein is CASSKGLAGGSEQYF.

The chain combines TRBV4-3 with TRBJ1-1; D might be TRBD1 (5 bases). Germline V gene sequence: CDR1 LGHNA, CDR2 YSLEER. Trimming removed 1 base at V and 1 base at J, with 10 bases between. This CDR3 spans 15 amino acids. The CDR3 region has the DNA TGCGCCAGCAGCCAAGTCGACGGGGGGAACACTGAAGCTTTCTTT. The encoded protein is CASSQVDGGNTEAFF.

V gene TRBV7-2 combines with J gene TRBJ2-7; a possible D gene is TRBD1 (5 bases). This CDR3 region has 13 residues. Germline CDR1 SGHTA, CDR2 FQGNSA. Trimming took off 1 base at V and 3 bases at J, with 7 bases between the two ends. CDR3 DNA: TGTGCCAGCAGCTTAGAGGGGTTCTACGAGCAGTACTTC. It yields the protein CASSLEGFYEQYF.

This chain connects TRBV27 to TRBJ2-1; 7 bases map to TRBD2. The CDR3 has 13 residues. The germline V gene has CDR1 MNHEY and CDR2 SMNVEV (reference sequence). V shed 6 bases and J 3 bases; nucleotides not matched to a gene: 2. CDR3 sequence reads: CASRRGNYNEQFF. CDR3 nucleotides: TGTGCCAGCAGGCGGGGGAACTACAATGAGCAGTTCTTC.

V gene TRBV7-2 combines with J gene TRBJ1-1; possibly TRBD1 for D (6 bases). The CDR3 covers 13 residues. Germline lookup yields CDR1 SGHTA and CDR2 FQGNSA. V was pared by 4 bases and J by 6 bases, with 12 bases between. The CDR3 reads CASSSTGHAEAFF. In nucleotides, the CDR3 is TGTGCCAGCAGCTCAACAGGGCACGCTGAAGCTTTCTTT.

The chain combines TRBV5-1 with TRBJ1-1, with TRBD1 matching 10 bases. V lost 2 bases and J lost 6; bases outside the gene matches: 4. The CDR3 contains 14 residues. Germline CDR1 is SGHRS and CDR2 is YFSETQ. In DNA form, the CDR3 reads TGCGCCAGCAGCTTCCCGGGACAGGGGTCTGAAGCTTTCTTT. Its protein is CASSFPGQGSEAFF.

This clone has more than one count but fewer than ten. The chain combines TRBV30 with TRBJ2-1; D not certain. The V gene's germline CDR1 is GTSNPN and CDR2 SVGIG (reference sequence). V lost 8 bases, J lost 4 bases, and 21 bases lay in between. This CDR3 spans 15 amino acids. CDR3 sequence: CAGLEPQSVYNEQFF. In nucleotides, the CDR3 is TGTGCCGGCCTGGAGCCCCAATCGGTGTACAATGAGCAGTTCTTC.

This clone was found a few times. This sequence joins TRBV7-9 and TRBJ2-7, with 9 bases fitting TRBD2. The CDR3 has 13 amino acids. Germline V lookup: CDR1 SEHNR, CDR2 FQNEAQ (reference sequence). Trimming at V came to 4 bases and at J to 3 bases, leaving 1 base not matched to a gene. CDR3 in DNA: TGTGCCAGCAGCTATAGCGGGAGCTACGAGCAGTACTTC. It encodes CASSYSGSYEQYF.

The genes are TRBV5-1 and TRBJ1-1; D remains unclear. The ends were cut back, 0 bases at V and 1 base at J, with 10 bases in the middle. Germline V gene sequence: CDR1 SGHRS, CDR2 YFSETQ. The CDR3 is made up of 15 amino acids. The CDR3 loop is CASSLGAGSNTEAFF. For the CDR3, the DNA is TGCGCCAGCAGCTTGGGAGCGGGGTCGAACACTGAAGCTTTCTTT. The full variable domain, with the rest looked up from reference TRBV5-1 and TRBJ1-1, is KAGVTQTPRYLIKTRGQQVTLSCSPISGHRSVSWYQQTPGQGLQFLFEYFSETQRNKGNFPGRFSGRQFSNSRSEMNVSTLELGDSALYLCASSLGAGSNTEAFFGQGTRLTVV.

This chain links TRBV19 with TRBJ2-2, with 12 nucleotides matching TRBD1. V shed 7 bases, J shed 5 bases, and the junction held 8 bases outside the gene matches. Germline loops: CDR1 LNHDA, CDR2 SQIVND (reference sequence). The CDR3 extends over 16 amino acids. In DNA form, the CDR3 reads TGTGCCAGTACGATATTGGGACAGGGGGCGACCGGGGAGCTGTTTTTT. It specifies CASTILGQGATGELFF.

This clone was seen only a few times. The chain is built from TRBV7-2 and TRBJ2-3, with 9 bases fitting TRBD1. This CDR3 comprises 17 residues. Trimming removed 4 bases from V and 3 bases from J; junction bases left unmatched: 11. Per the germline V gene, CDR1 is SGHTA and CDR2 is FQGNSA. As DNA, the CDR3 is TGTGCCAGCAGCTCCCAGGCTCGACAGGGGGGGACAGATACGCAGTATTTT. It yields the protein CASSSQARQGGTDTQYF.

This clone was observed a handful of times. V usage is TRBV6-6 and J usage is TRBJ2-2; 9 nucleotides agree with TRBD2. Per the germline V gene, CDR1 is MNHNY and CDR2 is SVGAGI (reference sequence). The CDR3 has 15 residues. The J segment lost 5 bases and the V segment lost 2 bases, leaving 3 bases of the junction unmatched. The CDR3: CASSYQTSGTGELFF. DNA of the CDR3: TGTGCCAGCAGTTACCAGACTAGCGGTACCGGGGAGCTGTTTTTT.